The following is a TCR beta chain sequence with its context. Its cognate antigen has yet to be identified. Per-base quality was not reported, and no clone a single base away is much larger than it. This record belongs to a study of shared clonotypes between healthy human individuals (TCRdb year 2020). Background on the whole study: The cohort comprised a couple of women and three men aged 18 to 49 years. To increase sequencing depth and limit assay-specific biases, TCR repertoire library preparation and sequencing were carried out by different laboratories using diverse techniques. For each donor, three plates each were used for CD4 naive and CD4 memory, two plates were used for CD8 naive, and one plate was used for CD8 memory. Between about 0.8 and 9 billion PBMCs per donor were obtained by leukapheresis. The study deeply sequenced blood TCR repertoires of about 5 healthy adults to estimate repertoire size and the extent of clonotype sharing between individuals.

CD8 naive samples consisted of CD45RO-negative cells that were positively selected for CCR7, yielding a CD45RA+CCR7+ population without TemRA cells. Healthy HIV-negative adults with no recently reported acute infections or vaccinations were included as donors. All donors were Caucasian adults living in Nashville, Tennessee, USA. After blood collection by leukapheresis, PBMCs were isolated using Ficoll-Histopaque density gradient centrifugation and then cryopreserved in the vapor phase of liquid nitrogen. Analytical flow cytometry was used to check the purity and quantity of each magnetically sorted T cell population. Each sorted fraction had its genomic DNA isolated and then quantified by UV absorbance on a Nanodrop 2000c. TCR CDR3 regions were amplified from genomic DNA by multiplex PCR using the deep immunoSEQ assay. Extracted genomic DNA from each cell subset was spread evenly across all wells of several immunoSEQ 96-well plates, with each plate serving as a replicate. For sorted subsets, roughly 0.2 ug genomic DNA, equal to about 30,000 T cell genomes, was loaded into each replicate PCR. Purified libraries were quantified with a Qubit 3.0 fluorometer, sized on a Bioanalyzer 2100, and re-quantified with the KAPA Library Quantification kit. A separate single-read 150-cycle Illumina NextSeq 550 flow cell was used to sequence each immunoSEQ 96-well plate. Turning to the authors' computational methods: Because only junctional sequences without quality scores were contained in the immunoSEQ output, filtering matching that applied to full-length reads could not be performed. Sequences were annotated with PyIR, a Python wrapper for IgBLAST v1.9, using IMGT germline references to assign V/J genes and CDR3. Reads were removed for weak V/J assignments (E-value above 1e-6), missing CDR3, stop codons, out-of-frame junctions, or ambiguous translated residues. A V3J clonotype was defined by an identical inferred V gene, J gene, and CDR3 amino acid sequence. Percentage overlap between repertoires was calculated by dividing the number of shared unique clonotypes by the size of the smaller repertoire. RTK rarefaction, the Chao1 estimator, and Recon v2.1 estimates of unobserved clonotypes were used to assess repertoire richness. OLGA was used to compute generation probabilities for all TCRbeta clonotypes that the gDNA method yielded from a handful of donors. TCRdb took over this immuneACCESS table, retaining in-frame rearrangements with V and J assigned. Such tables are incomplete; in checked studies, under half of the missing clones stem from an unresolved V gene, and the remainder is unexplained. V, J and clone size were drawn from that table, and D and trimming were deduced from the DNA. The sample records a few million clones, roughly 95% of which are singletons. Clones ranked in the top ten supply 1.5% to 2% of the sample.

Measured from the cysteine to the phenylalanine, the CDR3 is 13 residues long. Just CDR3 DNA is preserved here, 39 bases in frame from base 1. V was cut back by 6 bases and J by 5 bases, leaving a gap of 13 bases between them. From a lookup of the germline V gene, CDR1 and CDR2 are MDHEN and SYDVKM. The research as a whole found: Pairwise subsampling led to the expectation that sequencing depth would affect the degree of clonotype sharing among donors. Compared with non-shared clonotypes, the clonotypes found in all four sorted-subset donors had higher generation probabilities. The small number of donors limited the genetic and exposure-history diversity represented. Estimated clonotype richness was generally larger for naive than for memory subsets. Sharing across a handful of donors was observed for approximately 4.6% of naive CD4, 3% to 4% of naive CD8, 2% to 2.5% of memory CD4, and around 0.44% of memory CD8 clonotypes. Incomplete sequencing was indicated by rarefaction of sorted-subset datasets, despite the large sequencing depth. Sampling was limited to blood, and TCR repertoires in tissue likely differ from TCR repertoires in blood.

The sample was naive CD8+ T cells from PBMCs. The sample's cell subset or site label, decoded: CD45RA+CCR7+. This TCR came from a man younger than 35 in good health. Some clones in this sample may be carry-over from other donors' samples. The sequence is built from TRBV28 and TRBJ1-2; TRBD1 might be the D gene, on 6 matching bases. The bases are TGTGCCAGCAGCGAAACAGGGTTTTATGGCTACACCTTC. This codes for CASSETGFYGYTF.